Included here is one T cell receptor beta chain sequence, with context. The antigen this receptor binds is unknown. No base quality values were provided; no much bigger clone lies one nucleotide off. TCRbeta CDR3 regions were amplified from genomic DNA using the immunoSEQ Assay, a bias-controlled multiplex PCR. Per the source publication's procedure: Nucleated cell counts per sample were estimated from amplification of reference gene primers within the assay. To quantify the absolute abundance of each unique TCRbeta CDR3 rearrangement, sequence reads were collapsed and filtered. For each sample, productive Simpson clonality was calculated as the square root of Simpson's diversity index over productive rearrangements. TCRdb took over this immuneACCESS table, retaining in-frame rearrangements with V and J assigned. Such tables are incomplete; in checked studies, under half of the missing clones stem from an unresolved V gene, and the remainder is unexplained. V, J and clone size are taken as reported in that table, and D and trimming were inferred from the DNA itself. Across this sample there are some 150,000 clones, with approximately 88% seen only once. Around 0.91% of the sample rests with the top ten.

The collaborating institutions used their own protocols to collect whole blood in K2EDTA tubes. For TCRbeta analysis, collaborators shipped samples in one of three forms: frozen whole blood, isolated PBMCs, or DNA extracted from either of those sample types. The data derive from a study of blood T cell repertoires in COVID-19 (dated by TCRdb to 2020 to 2021). In the study overall: Samples from collaborators originated in the United States, Italy and Spain and spanned both the acute and convalescent phases of COVID-19. The prospective study material was composed of cDNA or gDNA derived from T cells, B-cell-depleted T cells, or PBMCs. Deeply sampled blood TCRbeta repertoires from subjects exposed to, actively infected with, or recovered from COVID-19 were included in the dataset. The repertoires were released in a freely available public database intended as a resource for research on the immune response to SARS-CoV-2. Samples came from the ongoing ImmuneRACE study (first 160 participants) plus 1,254 subjects from 6 global collaborators. Nearly every sample came with metadata listing a de-identified subject ID, COVID-19 status, age in years and sex. Where available, HLA class I and class II types were taken from metadata supplied by the sample provider and were not determined by assay-based typing. Overall results and qualifications from the work: Clinical and demographic metadata were provided uncurated, with the amount varying by source and participant.

The V and J ends are trimmed by 7 bases and 0 bases, leaving 8 bases between them. Spanning cysteine to phenylalanine, the CDR3 consists of 13 amino acids. Just CDR3 DNA is preserved here, 39 bases in frame from base 1. CDR1 and CDR2, looked up from the germline V gene, are SGHDT and YYEEEE. In this chain, TRBV5-6 is recombined with TRBJ2-1; the D gene is perhaps TRBD2, from 5 matching bases. Sequences were obtained from peripheral blood. The sequence came from a woman in her 50s with acute or convalescent COVID-19. The DNA is TGTGCCAGCTTAGCGAGCTCCTACAATGAGCAGTTCTTC. Its amino acids are CASLASSYNEQFF.